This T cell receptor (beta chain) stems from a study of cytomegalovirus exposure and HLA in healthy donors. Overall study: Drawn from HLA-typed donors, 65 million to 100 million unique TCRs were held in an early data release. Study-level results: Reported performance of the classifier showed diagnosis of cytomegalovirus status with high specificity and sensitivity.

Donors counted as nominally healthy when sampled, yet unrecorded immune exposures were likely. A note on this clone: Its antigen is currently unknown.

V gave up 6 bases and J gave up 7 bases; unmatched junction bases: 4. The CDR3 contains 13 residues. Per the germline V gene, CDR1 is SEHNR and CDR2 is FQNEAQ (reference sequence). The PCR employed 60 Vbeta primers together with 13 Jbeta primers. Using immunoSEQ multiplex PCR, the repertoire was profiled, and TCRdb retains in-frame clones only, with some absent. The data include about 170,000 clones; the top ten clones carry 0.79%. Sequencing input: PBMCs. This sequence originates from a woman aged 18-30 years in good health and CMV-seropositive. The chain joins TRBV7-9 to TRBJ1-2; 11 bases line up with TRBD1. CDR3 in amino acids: CASRSGTGGGYTF. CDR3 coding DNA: TGTGCCAGCAGATCGGGGACAGGGGGTGGCTACACCTTC.